One sample yielded the 26 T cell receptor beta chains listed below, sequenced in a study of cytotoxic CD8 clonotypes in ibrutinib-treated CLL. Here immunoSEQ multiplex PCR was the method, and the copy in TCRdb shows in-frame clones only, minus some. The table has over 65,000 clones, about two thirds seen once. This specimen consisted of PBMCs, obtained after 12 months of ibrutinib treatment. These receptors originate from a human donor with chronic lymphocytic leukemia.

The chain couples TRBV7-9 to TRBJ2-4; 7 nucleotides agree with TRBD2. Germline-derived CDR1 and CDR2 are SEHNR and FQNEAQ (reference sequence). Trimming cost V 1 base and J 1 base; bases outside gene matches: 4. The CDR3 totals 16 residues. CDR3 nucleotides: TGTGCCAGCAGCTTAGGGCTCGGGGGGGCCAAAAACATTCAGTACTTC. Translated: CASSLGLGGAKNIQYF.

The V call is TRBV18, the J call TRBJ2-1; 10 nucleotides match TRBD2. Germline V CDR1 and CDR2: KGHSH, LQKENI. This CDR3 is built from 16 residues. After removal of 0 bases from V and 9 bases from J, the junction contained 8 bases not matched to a gene. The CDR3 DNA reads as TGTGCCAGCTCACCACCGCAGCGGGGGGGCTTGAGTGAGCAGTTCTTC. Protein product: CASSPPQRGGLSEQFF.

This clone came up once. The chain joins TRBV4-3 to TRBJ1-3; possible D gene TRBD1, 6 bases. Germline assignment: CDR1 LGHNA and CDR2 YSLEER. The CDR3 has 14 residues. V lost 6 bases to trimming and J lost 1 base, with 10 bases between them. The DNA of the CDR3 is TGCGCCAGCAGTCCCGACAGGTCTGGAAACACCATATATTTT. This translates into CASSPDRSGNTIYF.

The chain couples TRBV9 to TRBJ2-7, with a possible D match to TRBD2 (5 bases). V was trimmed by 1 base and J by 2 bases, leaving 10 bases between them. Looked up from germline, CDR1 is SGDLS and CDR2 is YYNGEE. The CDR3 runs to 14 residues. In DNA form, the CDR3 reads TGTGCCAGCAGCGTATATGAGGGCCCCTACGAGCAGTACTTC. Protein product: CASSVYEGPYEQYF.

With regard to this clone: One junction end does not reproduce the germline sequence, and a read error may be involved. The CDR3 DNA sequence: TGTGCCAGCAGGGGTGAAGGTAGATGGGTTTTT. Translation gives CASRGEGRWVF. The rearrangement uses TRBV6-5 and TRBJ1-4; no firm D call. Germline CDR1 and CDR2: MNHEY and SVGAGI. This CDR3 region has 11 residues.

As DNA, the CDR3 is TGTGCCAGCAGCCAAGGGCACGATTCACCCCTCCACTTT. This translates into CASSQGHDSPLHF. The chain carries TRBV4-2 and TRBJ1-6; D unresolved. V was trimmed by 1 base and J by 8 bases, leaving 6 bases between them. The CDR3 sequence is 13 residues long. Germline CDR1 is LGHNA and CDR2 is YNFKEQ.

This clone was recorded only once. The chain recombines TRBV28 with TRBJ2-2; D possibly corresponds to TRBD2 (5 bases). This CDR3 is 17 amino acids long. Trimming removed 5 bases at V and 5 bases at J, with 21 bases between. Germline values: CDR1 MDHEN, CDR2 SYDVKM. The CDR3 DNA sequence: TGTGCCAGCAGTAAATTACGGGGTTTAGGCGGAACCGGGGAGCTGTTTTTT. It translates to CASSKLRGLGGTGELFF.

V usage is TRBV5-1 and J usage is TRBJ1-6; D call uncertain. In germline, CDR1 is SGHRS, CDR2 YFSETQ. The CDR3 totals 17 residues. The V end lost 2 bases, the J end lost 8 bases, and 20 bases lay between the germline ends. Here the CDR3 reads CASSLASRGRGYSPLHF. The CDR3, as DNA: TGCGCCAGCAGCTTAGCGTCCCGGGGTAGAGGCTATTCACCCCTCCACTTT. Together with reference TRBV5-1 and TRBJ1-6, the CDR3 gives the full variable domain: KAGVTQTPRYLIKTRGQQVTLSCSPISGHRSVSWYQQTPGQGLQFLFEYFSETQRNKGNFPGRFSGRQFSNSRSEMNVSTLELGDSALYLCASSLASRGRGYSPLHFGNGTRLTVT.

The CDR3 nucleotides read TGTGCCAGCAGACCCTTTCAGGGGATTGAAAAACTGTTTTTT. It specifies CASRPFQGIEKLFF. The V call is TRBV28, the J call TRBJ1-4, with D possibly being TRBD1 (6 bases). The V gene's germline CDR1 is MDHEN and CDR2 SYDVKM. The CDR3 sequence is 14 residues long. V lost 6 bases, J lost 7 bases, and 15 bases lay in between.

The table lists this clone with a few counts. V and J are TRBV2 and TRBJ2-5; weak D call: TRBD2 (5 bases). Trimming pared 7 bases from V and 5 bases from J, leaving 14 bases between. Germline values: CDR1 SNHLY, CDR2 FYNNEI. The CDR3 has 13 amino acids. CDR3 sequence: CASKGGQYETQYF. The CDR3 bases are TGTGCCAGCAAAGGCGGGCAGTACGAGACCCAGTACTTC.

The gene calls are TRBV6-5 and TRBJ2-1; possibly TRBD2 for D (5 bases). The CDR3 covers 15 residues. Germline V gene sequence: CDR1 MNHEY, CDR2 SVGAGI. Trimming took 4 bases from V and 0 from J, leaving 10 bases between them. The CDR3: CASSLASSSYNEQFF. The CDR3 DNA reads TGTGCCAGCAGTTTGGCTAGCTCCTCCTACAATGAGCAGTTCTTC.

The chain recombines TRBV7-6 with TRBJ2-3, with D possibly being TRBD2 (5 bases). Germline V gene sequence: CDR1 SGHVS, CDR2 FNYEAQ. The CDR3 runs to 15 residues. V dropped 2 bases and J dropped 0 bases, with 9 bases sitting between them. The CDR3 coding sequence is TGTGCCAGCAGCTTATGGGGAGCTAGCACAGATACGCAGTATTTT. The encoded protein is CASSLWGASTDTQYF.

This clone was seen only once. The chain couples TRBV30 to TRBJ2-3; the D is unclear. The CDR3 runs to 15 residues. Trimming removed 0 bases at V and 0 bases at J, with 10 bases between. CDR1 GTSNPN and CDR2 SVGIG come from the germline V gene (reference sequence). The CDR3 sequence: CAWSVTASSTDTQYF. The CDR3, as DNA: TGTGCCTGGAGTGTTACAGCATCTAGCACAGATACGCAGTATTTT.

The chain couples TRBV6-5 to TRBJ1-5; D uncertain. Germline V CDR1 and CDR2: MNHEY, SVGAGI. The CDR3 loop spans 14 amino acids. Trimming took 6 bases from V and 0 from J, leaving 9 bases between them. Here the CDR3 DNA reads TGTGCCAGCAGCTTGAGCTATAGCAATCAGCCCCAGCATTTT. This sequence encodes CASSLSYSNQPQHF.

The J gene is TRBJ2-5, the V gene TRBV23-1; TRBD2 is a possible D gene (5 bases). TRBV23-1 is sorted into the ORF group, with uncertain function. Trimming shortened V by 6 bases and J by 5 bases, and 19 bases separated the two germline ends. CDR3 size: 15 residues. In nucleotides, the CDR3 is TGCGCCAGCAGCTCGACACAAAGCTCGGGGGAGACCCAGTACTTC. Its protein is CASSSTQSSGETQYF.

The chain carries TRBV7-9 and TRBJ2-3, with 9 bases that match TRBD1. This CDR3 contains 19 residues. Germline loops: CDR1 SEHNR, CDR2 FQNEAQ (reference sequence). Losses at the gene ends were 5 bases for V and 4 bases for J; bases not matched to a gene: 19. The CDR3 spells CASSTYRGSRTGDADTQYF. As DNA, the CDR3 is TGTGCCAGCAGCACTTACCGGGGATCACGGACAGGGGACGCAGATACGCAGTATTTT.

This chain uses TRBV7-8 with TRBJ2-2; D possibly corresponds to TRBD1 (6 bases). There are 15 residues in the CDR3. Germline V gives CDR1 SGHVS, CDR2 FQNEAQ. V gave up 2 bases and J gave up 7 bases, with 14 bases separating them. Here the CDR3 reads CASSLRGTSNGELFF. In DNA form, the CDR3 reads TGTGCCAGCAGCTTACGAGGGACAAGTAACGGGGAGCTGTTTTTT.

The chain carries TRBV18 and TRBJ2-6, with D perhaps being TRBD1 or TRBD2 (6 bases each). The CDR3 has 16 amino acids. Deletions cut 1 base from V and 2 bases from J, with 9 bases between. Germline lookup yields CDR1 KGHSH and CDR2 LQKENI. In nucleotides, the CDR3 is TGTGCCAGCTCACCACAGGGGGGAGCTGGGGCCAACGTCCTGACTTTC. This gives the protein CASSPQGGAGANVLTF.

V and J are TRBV2 and TRBJ2-7; D perhaps matches TRBD2 (6 bases). CDR3 length: 15 residues. Per germline, CDR1 SNHLY and CDR2 FYNNEI. Trimming took off 3 bases at V and 0 bases at J, with 12 bases between the two ends. This chain's CDR3 is CASSDAGHSSYEQYF. DNA of the CDR3: TGTGCCAGCAGTGATGCGGGGCATAGCTCCTACGAGCAGTACTTC. Using reference TRBV2 and TRBJ2-7 for the parts outside the CDR3, the full variable domain is EPEVTQTPSHQVTQMGQEVILRCVPISNHLYFYWYRQILGQKVEFLVSFYNNEISEKSEIFDDQFSVERPDGSNFTLKIRSTKLEDSAMYFCASSDAGHSSYEQYFGPGTRLTVT.

J is TRBJ1-3 and V is TRBV5-1, with D perhaps TRBD1 (5 bases). Germline CDR1 is SGHRS and CDR2 is YFSETQ. The CDR3 is made up of 18 amino acids. V was clipped by 4 bases and J by 3 bases, with 23 bases between them. The CDR3 protein is CASSLGTATRNIGNTIYF. CDR3 coding DNA: TGCGCCAGCAGCCTCGGGACTGCGACTCGTAACATTGGAAACACCATATATTTT. Full variable domain (missing parts from reference TRBV5-1 and TRBJ1-3): KAGVTQTPRYLIKTRGQQVTLSCSPISGHRSVSWYQQTPGQGLQFLFEYFSETQRNKGNFPGRFSGRQFSNSRSEMNVSTLELGDSALYLCASSLGTATRNIGNTIYFGEGSWLTVV.

V usage is TRBV20-1 and J usage is TRBJ1-2, with no clear D. Trimming took off 3 bases at V and 6 bases at J, with 8 bases between the two ends. Germline V gives CDR1 DFQATT, CDR2 SNEGSKA (reference sequence). This CDR3 contains 11 residues. CDR3 nucleotide sequence: TGCAGTGCTAGCGGTGACCATGGCTACACCTTC. Amino acids: CSASGDHGYTF.

This chain links TRBV7-2 with TRBJ2-1, with TRBD2 identical over 7 bases. V shed 5 bases and J 0 bases; nucleotides not matched to a gene: 7. Germline V lookup: CDR1 SGHTA, CDR2 FQGNSA. The CDR3 contains 16 residues. The CDR3 protein is CASSLQAGSSYNEQFF. CDR3 bases: TGTGCCAGCAGCCTGCAAGCGGGGAGCTCCTACAATGAGCAGTTCTTC.

The chain couples TRBV4-3 to TRBJ1-1; D remains unclear. Trimming cost V 1 base and J 1 base, with 10 bases left between them. The CDR3 contains 15 residues. From germline, CDR1 is LGHNA and CDR2 YSLEER. CDR3 protein: CASSQGRRTNTEAFF. CDR3 nucleotides: TGCGCCAGCAGCCAAGGCAGGCGGACGAACACTGAAGCTTTCTTT.

The chain combines TRBV18 with TRBJ1-1; D may be TRBD1 (5 bases). The CDR3 contains 16 residues. Germline CDR1 reads KGHSH; CDR2 reads LQKENI. With 1 base removed from V and 4 bases from J, the gap between germline ends came to 16 bases. CDR3 in DNA: TGTGCCAGCTCACCACGAGCGGGGGAGGAGGGCACTGAAGCTTTCTTT. Its translation is CASSPRAGEEGTEAFF.

The V and J genes are TRBV6-5 and TRBJ1-1; D not certain. The V gene lost 0 bases and the J gene lost 6 bases, with 11 bases spanning the gap. CDR3 length: 14 residues. In germline, CDR1 is MNHEY, CDR2 SVGAGI. CDR3 nucleotides: TGTGCCAGCAGTTACTCGTTGGCCGAACCTGAAGCTTTCTTT. Protein sequence: CASSYSLAEPEAFF.

The chain carries TRBV30 and TRBJ1-1, with D possibly being TRBD1 (6 bases). The germline gives CDR1 GTSNPN, CDR2 SVGIG (reference sequence). The CDR3 runs 12 residues. Trimming cost V 0 bases and J 5 bases, with 7 bases left between them. The CDR3, as DNA: TGTGCCTGGAGTGTAAGGGGGACTGAAGCTTTCTTT. Its protein product is CAWSVRGTEAFF.